What follows describes a single TCR beta chain. Its cognate antigen is unknown. The sample originates from a study of cytomegalovirus exposure and HLA in healthy donors. Study in general: Clustering assigned over 70% of the roughly 380 genotyped donors to the Caucasian-associated ancestry cluster.

The PCR had 60 Vbeta and 13 Jbeta primers. Sequenced by immunoSEQ multiplex PCR; TCRdb stores in-frame clones only, minus some. The table has about 160,000 clones, roughly 84% seen once; the top ten hold 0.38%. Study-wide findings and caveats: Sequencing likely generated an artifact that appeared as a cluster of highly shared sequence variants. The authors excluded some V segments, including TRBV6-2 and TRBV6-3, as indistinguishable.

V was cut by 5 bases and J by 3 bases, with 13 bases left in between. Germline values: CDR1 ENHRY, CDR2 SYGVKD. The CDR3 contains 14 residues. This TCR came from a boy aged 2-9 years in good health and CMV-seronegative. Sequenced material: PBMCs. The chain uses TRBV10-3 and TRBJ1-2; tentative D call: TRBD1 (6 bases). The CDR3 reads CAISSTRGDYGYTF. The CDR3 region has the DNA TGTGCCATCAGTAGCACCAGGGGCGACTATGGCTACACCTTC.